The 9 T cell receptor beta chains listed next were all sequenced from one sample in a study of blood T cell repertoires in COVID-19. Profiled with immunoSEQ multiplex PCR; TCRdb holds only in-frame clones, not every one. The table has some 200,000 clones, 70% to 90% seen once. The sequenced sample consisted of peripheral blood. These receptors were collected from a man aged 18-30 years with active or convalescent COVID-19.

J is TRBJ2-1 and V is TRBV24-1; 10 bases fit TRBD2. CDR3 size: 16 residues. The germline V gene has CDR1 KGHDR and CDR2 SFDVKD. V lost 3 bases and J lost 0; bases outside the gene matches: 1. The DNA of the CDR3 is TGTGCCACCAGTGATGCTAGCGGGAGCTCCTACAATGAGCAGTTCTTC. This translates into CATSDASGSSYNEQFF.

This chain joins TRBV28 and TRBJ1-2, with D possibly TRBD1 on 5 matching bases. V was shortened by 8 bases and J by 4 bases, with 23 bases between the two germline ends. The CDR3 has 16 amino acids. Germline CDR1 MDHEN, CDR2 SYDVKM. Here the CDR3 DNA reads TGTGCCAGCGGCCGGTTTTCGGGGGAGGATGGCTATGGCTACACCTTC. It specifies CASGRFSGEDGYGYTF.

This chain joins TRBV6-5 and TRBJ2-5; 7 bases line up with TRBD1. With V trimmed by 4 bases and J by 0 bases, 5 bases remained unmatched. The CDR3 runs to 15 residues. Germline V lookup: CDR1 MNHEY, CDR2 SVGAGI. The CDR3 nucleotides read TGTGCCAGCAGTTTACAGGGGTTCTACCAAGAGACCCAGTACTTC. It specifies CASSLQGFYQETQYF.

This chain uses TRBV13 with TRBJ2-1, with a possible D match to TRBD1 (5 bases). Germline V gene data show CDR1 as PRHDT and CDR2 as FYEKMQ (reference sequence). Trimming removed 11 bases at V and 12 bases at J, with 20 bases between. The CDR3 spans 12 residues. The DNA for the CDR3 is TGTGCCCAGCTTTCTCCGACAGAAGGGCAGTTCTTC. Translation: CAQLSPTEGQFF.

The gene calls are TRBV7-9 and TRBJ1-1, with D possibly matching TRBD1 (5 bases). The CDR3 sequence is 14 residues long. Germline V CDR1 and CDR2: SEHNR, FQNEAQ (reference sequence). Trimming stripped 2 bases from V and 1 base from J, with 8 bases between. The CDR3 DNA reads as TGTGCCAGCAGCTTACAGGGCGGGAACACTGAAGCTTTCTTT. As protein: CASSLQGGNTEAFF.

The chain carries TRBV7-6 and TRBJ2-3, with 9 bases identical to TRBD2. V gave up 4 bases and J gave up 3 bases; unmatched junction bases: 8. Germline CDR1 reads SGHVS; CDR2 reads FNYEAQ. CDR3 length: 16 amino acids. The CDR3, as DNA: TGTGCCAGCAGCTACTTAGCGGGAGTTGGAACAGATACGCAGTATTTT. Protein: CASSYLAGVGTDTQYF.

The chain is built from TRBV19 and TRBJ2-1; unclear D gene. The CDR3 has 13 residues. V lost 4 bases and J 12 bases, leaving 16 bases between the germline ends. The germline V gene has CDR1 LNHDA and CDR2 SQIVND (reference sequence). CDR3 sequence reads: CASSTDPRMGQFF. CDR3 bases: TGTGCCAGTAGTACCGACCCTAGAATGGGGCAGTTCTTC. Full variable domain (outside the CDR3, taken from reference TRBV19 and TRBJ2-1): DGGITQSPKYLFRKEGQNVTLSCEQNLNHDAMYWYRQDPGQGLRLIYYSQIVNDFQKGDIAEGYSVSREKKESFPLTVTSAQKNPTAFYLCASSTDPRMGQFFGPGTRLTVL.

The CDR3 reads CASSSLLRPPGEQYF. DNA of the CDR3: TGTGCCAGCAGTTCCCTTCTACGGCCACCGGGCGAGCAGTACTTC. The chain combines TRBV27 with TRBJ2-7; D remains ambiguous. Germline assignment: CDR1 MNHEY and CDR2 SMNVEV (reference sequence). This CDR3 is 15 amino acids long. Trimming pared 4 bases from V and 6 bases from J, leaving 19 bases between.

This chain connects TRBV6-5 to TRBJ1-5; weak D call: TRBD1 (6 bases). Looked up from germline, CDR1 is MNHEY and CDR2 is SVGAGI. The CDR3 is 14 amino acids. V lost 4 bases to trimming and J lost 3 bases, with 10 bases between them. In nucleotides, the CDR3 is TGTGCCAGCAGTTGGGGGCTGACCAATCAGCCCCAGCATTTT. As protein: CASSWGLTNQPQHF.